This T cell receptor beta chain stems from a study of T cells of healthy individuals. This clonotype was counted at least ten times. TCRdb re-derived calls from the 5' RACE reads in MiXCR, one entry per CDR3 protein. The repertoire consists of approximately 89,000 distinct CDR3 sequences, with 5% occurring once and the leading ten covering 7.5%. This CDR3 is 14 amino acids long. Trimming took 4 bases from V and 0 from J, leaving 10 bases between them. The chain has TRBV12-3 or TRBV12-4 and TRBJ2-7, with D perhaps matching TRBD1 or TRBD2 (5 bases each). The sequence was obtained from a female donor in good health. The CDR3 reads CASSWDVPSYEQYF. The CDR3 coding sequence is TGTGCCAGCAGTTGGGACGTCCCCTCCTACGAGCAGTACTTC.